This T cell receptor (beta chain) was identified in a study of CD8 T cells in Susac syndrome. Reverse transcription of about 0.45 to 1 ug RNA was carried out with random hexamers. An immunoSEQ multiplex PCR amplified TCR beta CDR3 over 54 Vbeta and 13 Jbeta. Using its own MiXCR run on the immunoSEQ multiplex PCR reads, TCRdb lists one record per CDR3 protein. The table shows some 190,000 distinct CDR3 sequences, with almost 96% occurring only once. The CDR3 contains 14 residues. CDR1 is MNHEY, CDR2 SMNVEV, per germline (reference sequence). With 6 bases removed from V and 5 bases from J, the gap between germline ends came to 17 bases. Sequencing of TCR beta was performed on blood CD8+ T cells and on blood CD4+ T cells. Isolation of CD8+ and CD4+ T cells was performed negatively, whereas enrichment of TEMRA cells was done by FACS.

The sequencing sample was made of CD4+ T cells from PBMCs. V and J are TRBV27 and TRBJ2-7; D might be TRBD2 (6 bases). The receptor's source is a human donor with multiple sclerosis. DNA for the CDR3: TGTGCCAGCAGCCCCCCGGGGGTCGGCCACGAGCAGTACTTC. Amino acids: CASSPPGVGHEQYF.